This is a list of T cell receptor beta chains from one sample in a study of blood T cell repertoires in COVID-19. Repertoires were generated with immunoSEQ multiplex PCR, while TCRdb's copy carries only in-frame clones and drops some. The table has around 260,000 clones, 91% seen once. The sample consisted of peripheral blood. The receptor set was obtained from a young woman with COVID-19, enrolled during active disease. Each CDR3 is given with its conserved first and last residue. Each record gives: D gene, J gene, V gene, CDR3 length, clone size, CDR3 DNA, CDR3 protein. The D gene is left open where the match is weak. The size of a clone is reported for some rows only, either as once, few or many, or as a class for expanded clones.

d_call: TRBD2; j_call: TRBJ2-1; v_call: TRBV28; cdr3_length: 16; clone_size: -; cdr3_nt: TGTGCCAGCAGTGCAGCTGACTGGGTCGGGGGGAATGAGCAGTTCTTC; cdr3_aa: CASSAADWVGGNEQFF
d_call: TRBD1; j_call: TRBJ1-4; v_call: TRBV7-2; cdr3_length: 13; clone_size: -; cdr3_nt: TGTGCCAGCAGCTTGGACAGGGACGAAAAACTGTTTTTT; cdr3_aa: CASSLDRDEKLFF
d_call: TRBD2; j_call: TRBJ2-2; v_call: TRBV4-2; cdr3_length: 14; clone_size: -; cdr3_nt: TGTGCCAGCGGACTAGCGGGGAACACCGGGGAGCTGTTTTTT; cdr3_aa: CASGLAGNTGELFF
d_call: -; j_call: TRBJ1-4; v_call: TRBV11-2; cdr3_length: 16; clone_size: -; cdr3_nt: TGTGCCAGCAGCTTAGCCCAGAGCCGGACTATGGAAAAACTGTTTTTT; cdr3_aa: CASSLAQSRTMEKLFF
d_call: -; j_call: TRBJ1-3; v_call: TRBV5-8; cdr3_length: 16; clone_size: once; cdr3_nt: TGTGCCAGCAGCTCATACACATTATCGTCTGGAAACACCATATATTTT; cdr3_aa: CASSSYTLSSGNTIYF
d_call: TRBD1; j_call: TRBJ1-5; v_call: TRBV19; cdr3_length: 16; clone_size: -; cdr3_nt: TGTGCCAGTAGTATCGCTCCGGGACAGTTAAATCAGCCCCAGCATTTT; cdr3_aa: CASSIAPGQLNQPQHF
d_call: TRBD1; j_call: TRBJ1-5; v_call: TRBV4-1; cdr3_length: 18; clone_size: -; cdr3_nt: TGCGCCAGCAGCCCGCGGGACAGGCAACCCCTAGGGAGTCAGCCCCAGCATTTT; cdr3_aa: CASSPRDRQPLGSQPQHF
d_call: -; j_call: TRBJ1-1; v_call: TRBV5-4; cdr3_length: 13; clone_size: -; cdr3_nt: TGTGCCAGCAGCTTGAACTTGAACACTGAAGCTTTCTTT; cdr3_aa: CASSLNLNTEAFF
d_call: -; j_call: TRBJ2-1; v_call: TRBV5-6; cdr3_length: 15; clone_size: -; cdr3_nt: TGTGCCAGCAGCTTGGGGCAGGGGGGTAATGGTGAGCAGTTCTTC; cdr3_aa: CASSLGQGGNGEQFF
d_call: TRBD1; j_call: TRBJ1-5; v_call: TRBV2; cdr3_length: 14; clone_size: once; cdr3_nt: TGTGCCAGCAGCGATCCGACAGGGGATCAGCCCCAGCATTTT; cdr3_aa: CASSDPTGDQPQHF
d_call: TRBD1; j_call: TRBJ1-6; v_call: TRBV19; cdr3_length: 14; clone_size: -; cdr3_nt: TGTGCCAGTAGAGCGGACAGGGGCAATTCACCCCTCCACTTT; cdr3_aa: CASRADRGNSPLHF
d_call: TRBD2; j_call: TRBJ2-5; v_call: TRBV12-3/TRBV12-4; cdr3_length: 13; clone_size: -; cdr3_nt: TGTGCCAGCCAACTACTGACTAGCGAGACCCAGTACTTC; cdr3_aa: CASQLLTSETQYF
d_call: -; j_call: TRBJ2-7; v_call: TRBV6-5; cdr3_length: 14; clone_size: -; cdr3_nt: TGTGCCACCTCCGAGCAGGCCCTGTCCTACGAGCAGTACTTC; cdr3_aa: CATSEQALSYEQYF